This is a list of T cell receptor beta chains from one sample in a study of shared clonotypes between healthy human individuals. Clones were read by immunoSEQ multiplex PCR, and TCRdb kept only the in-frame ones, dropping some. The data hold approximately 2,300,000 clones, with under 95% observed a single time. Sequenced material: naive CD4+ T cells from PBMCs. The receptor set was obtained from a young man in good health. Some clones in this sample may be carry-over from other donors' samples. The CDR3 runs from the conserved cysteine through the conserved F or W. D genes are given only for firm matches. The size field is filled for only some rows; it gives once, few, many or a size class.

v_gene	d_gene	abundance	j_gene	CDR3nt	CDR3aa
TRBV18	NA	few	TRBJ1-1	TGTGCCAGCTCACCATCATTGAACACTGAAGCTTTCTTT	CASSPSLNTEAFF
TRBV18	NA	once	TRBJ2-7	TGTGCCAGCTCACCATCCAGGGAAGACGAGCAGTACTTC	CASSPSREDEQYF
TRBV30	NA	once	TRBJ1-4	TGTGCCTGGAGTGTACATAGGGTCGGCGAAAAACTGTTTTTT	CAWSVHRVGEKLFF
TRBV5-1	TRBD2	NA	TRBJ2-1	TGCGCCAGCAGCCTCGGACTAGCAGCCTCGATCGATGAGCAGTTCTTC	CASSLGLAASIDEQFF
TRBV5-4	TRBD1	NA	TRBJ2-7	TGTGCCAGCAGTCTTGGACAGGGAGAGTTCGAGCAGTACTTC	CASSLGQGEFEQYF
TRBV6-5	NA	NA	TRBJ2-7	TGTGCCAGCAAGAACTCCTACGAGCAGTACTTC	CASKNSYEQYF
TRBV7-3	TRBD1	NA	TRBJ1-2	TGTGCCAGCAGCTTAGACGGACAGGGCGGCTACACCTTC	CASSLDGQGGYTF
TRBV19	NA	NA	TRBJ1-5	TGTGCCAGTAGCCGAACACTACAGGGTTGGGACAATCAGCCCCAGCATTTT	CASSRTLQGWDNQPQHF
TRBV5-1	NA	NA	TRBJ2-3	TGCGCCAGCAGCTTGTTGCAGGGGATGAGCACAGATACGCAGTATTTT	CASSLLQGMSTDTQYF
TRBV4-2	NA	once	TRBJ1-2	TGTGCCAGCAGCCAAGAGTGGGGAGGGGAGGGCTATGGCTACACCTTC	CASSQEWGGEGYGYTF
TRBV6-6	TRBD2	once	TRBJ2-3	TGTGCCAGCAGCCCGTTAGCGGGAGCAAGCCCAGATACGCAGTATTTT	CASSPLAGASPDTQYF
TRBV2	NA	NA	TRBJ1-1	TGTGCCAGCAGGGCCGTGGGTTATTACACTGAAGCTTTCTTT	CASRAVGYYTEAFF
TRBV6-1	TRBD1	once	TRBJ1-4	TGTGCCAGCAGCGCCGACAGGGGTGGTAATGAAAAACTGTTTTTT	CASSADRGGNEKLFF
TRBV23-1	NA	once	TRBJ2-7	TGCGCCAGCAGTCAACGCCCCCTCGTGATGGGCCGGCTCTCCGGGGACGAGCAGTACTTC	CASSQRPLVMGRLSGDEQYF
TRBV7-2	NA	NA	TRBJ2-1	TGTGCCAGCACCCTACTTATTTACAATGAGCAGTTCTTC	CASTLLIYNEQFF
TRBV7-9	TRBD2	NA	TRBJ2-3	TGTGCCAGCAGCTCAACTAGCGGGACAGATACGCAGTATTTT	CASSSTSGTDTQYF
TRBV19	TRBD2	NA	TRBJ2-7	TGTGCCAGTAGCACTAGCGGGACCATGCGCGGCGAGCAGTACTTC	CASSTSGTMRGEQYF
TRBV6-5	NA	NA	TRBJ2-1	TGTGCCAGCAGTTACTCTAGGATCTACAATGAGCAGTTCTTC	CASSYSRIYNEQFF
TRBV21-1	NA	NA	TRBJ2-3	TGTGCCAGCAGCAAAGTACAGGGGGATACGCAGTATTTT	CASSKVQGDTQYF
TRBV14	NA	NA	TRBJ2-2	TGTGCCAGCAGCCAGGGAATAAACACCGGGGAGCTGTTTTTT	CASSQGINTGELFF
TRBV19	NA	NA	TRBJ1-5	TGTGCCAGTAGTTTGCAGGTTGGCAATCAGCCCCAGCATTTT	CASSLQVGNQPQHF
TRBV19	NA	NA	TRBJ1-1	TGTGCCAGTAGTATTCAGGGGATGAACACTGAAGCTTTCTTT	CASSIQGMNTEAFF
TRBV25-1	TRBD1	NA	TRBJ2-7	TGTGCCAGCAGTGAATCCCCGGGGACAGGGGGCTCGTACGAGCAGTACTTC	CASSESPGTGGSYEQYF
TRBV18	NA	NA	TRBJ2-7	TGTGCCAGCTCTCTCTCTGGCCCAAGGGAGCAGTACTTC	CASSLSGPREQYF
TRBV30	TRBD1	NA	TRBJ1-1	TGTGCCTGGGGGGACAGGGGGCAAACTTTCTTT	CAWGDRGQTFF
TRBV7-3	TRBD2	NA	TRBJ2-2	TGTGCCAGCAGCGAAGCGGGGGGCACCGGGGAGCTGTTTTTT	CASSEAGGTGELFF
TRBV25-1	NA	NA	TRBJ2-7	TGTGCCAGCAGCAGCGGATCCTACGAGCAGTACTTC	CASSSGSYEQYF
TRBV7-9	NA	NA	TRBJ2-1	TGTGCCAGCAGAGTGAGCGGGCCCAGCTCCTACAATGAGCAGTTCTTC	CASRVSGPSSYNEQFF
TRBV7-2	TRBD1	NA	TRBJ2-5	TGTGCCAGCAGCCCACAGGGGGCGTGGACCCAGTACTTC	CASSPQGAWTQYF
TRBV2	TRBD1	few	TRBJ1-3	TGTGCCAGCAGTGAGACTACAGGGGCTGGAAACACCATATATTTT	CASSETTGAGNTIYF
TRBV5-1	NA	NA	TRBJ2-7	TGCGCCAGCAGCTTGGGTTCGATGGGCGACGAGCAGTACTTC	CASSLGSMGDEQYF
TRBV18	NA	NA	TRBJ1-2	TGTGCCAGCTCACCACCCCGGTATAAAGACTATGGCTACACCTTC	CASSPPRYKDYGYTF
TRBV9	TRBD1	once	TRBJ2-1	TGTGCCAGCAGCGTGACCTCCGGGACAGGGGGCTCTGGCTCCTACAATGAGCAGTTCTTC	CASSVTSGTGGSGSYNEQFF